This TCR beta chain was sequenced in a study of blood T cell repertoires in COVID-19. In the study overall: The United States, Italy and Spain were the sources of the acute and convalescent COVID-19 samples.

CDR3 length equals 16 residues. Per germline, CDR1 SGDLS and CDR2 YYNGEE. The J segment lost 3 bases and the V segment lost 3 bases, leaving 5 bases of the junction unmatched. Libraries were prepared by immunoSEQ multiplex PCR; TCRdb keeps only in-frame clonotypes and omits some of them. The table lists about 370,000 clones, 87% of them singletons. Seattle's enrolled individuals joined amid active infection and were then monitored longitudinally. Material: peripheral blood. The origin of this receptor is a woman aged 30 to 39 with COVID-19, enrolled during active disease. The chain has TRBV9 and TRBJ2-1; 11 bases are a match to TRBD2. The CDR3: CASSAGTSGNYNEQFF. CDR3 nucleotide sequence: TGTGCCAGCAGCGCGGGGACTAGCGGAAACTACAATGAGCAGTTCTTC. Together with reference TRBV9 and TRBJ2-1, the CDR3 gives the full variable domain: DSGVTQTPKHLITATGQRVTLRCSPRSGDLSVYWYQQSLDQGLQFLIQYYNGEERAKGNILERFSAQQFPDLHSELNLSSLELGDSALYFCASSAGTSGNYNEQFFGPGTRLTVL.